The present T cell receptor (beta chain) was sequenced within a study of technical replicates of blood from a few donors. This table comes from immunoSEQ multiplex PCR, and its TCRdb copy is limited to in-frame clones, with some not included. The table lists around 100,000 clones, about 95% of them singletons. The TCR sequence derives from a human donor in good health. The sample comprised T cells isolated from PBMCs.

The CDR3 DNA reads TGTGCCAGTACCACACTAGGGGGTTTGGAAGCTTTCTTT. Encoded protein: CASTTLGGLEAFF. The gene calls are TRBV19 and TRBJ1-1; the D gene is possibly TRBD1 (6 bases). V dropped 7 bases and J dropped 8 bases, with 17 bases sitting between them. The CDR3 is 13 amino acids. Germline V lookup: CDR1 LNHDA, CDR2 SQIVND (reference sequence).